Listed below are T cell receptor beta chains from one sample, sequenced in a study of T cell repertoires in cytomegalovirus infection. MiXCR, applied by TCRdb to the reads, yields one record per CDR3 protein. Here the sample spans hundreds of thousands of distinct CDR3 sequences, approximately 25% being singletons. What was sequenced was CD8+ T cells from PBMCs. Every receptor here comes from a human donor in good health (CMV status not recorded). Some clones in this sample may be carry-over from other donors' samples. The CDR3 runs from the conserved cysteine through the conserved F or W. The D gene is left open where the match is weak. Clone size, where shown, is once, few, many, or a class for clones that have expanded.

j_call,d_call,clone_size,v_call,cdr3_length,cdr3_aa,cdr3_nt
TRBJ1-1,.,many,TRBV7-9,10,CASSLAEAFF,TGTGCCAGCAGCTTAGCCGAAGCTTTCTTT
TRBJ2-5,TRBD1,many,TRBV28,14,CASRFPGQKETQYF,TGTGCCAGCAGATTTCCGGGACAGAAAGAGACCCAGTACTTC
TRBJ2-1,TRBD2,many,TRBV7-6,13,CASSWAGGDEQFF,TGTGCCAGCAGCTGGGCGGGGGGCGATGAGCAGTTCTTC
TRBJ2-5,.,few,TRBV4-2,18,CASSQDFLLRPPEETQYF,TGTGCCAGCAGCCAAGATTTCCTTTTGCGGCCCCCTGAGGAGACCCAGTACTTC
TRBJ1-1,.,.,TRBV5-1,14,CASSLGFGTPEAFF,TGCGCCAGCAGCTTGGGCTTCGGGACACCTGAAGCTTTCTTT
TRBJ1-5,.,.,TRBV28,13,CASITTGDQPQHF,TGTGCCAGCATCACGACCGGGGATCAGCCCCAGCATTTT
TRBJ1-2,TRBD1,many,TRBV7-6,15,CASSDRQGNNYGYTF,TGTGCCAGCAGCGATCGACAGGGGAACAACTATGGCTACACCTTC
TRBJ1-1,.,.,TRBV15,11,CATSRAREAFF,TGTGCCACCAGCAGAGCGCGAGAAGCTTTCTTT
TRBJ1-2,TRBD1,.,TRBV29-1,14,CSVEWGQGRSGYTF,TGCAGCGTTGAATGGGGACAGGGGAGAAGTGGCTACACCTTC
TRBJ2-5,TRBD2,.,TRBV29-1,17,CSVASGGGLATQETQYF,TGCAGCGTTGCATCGGGGGGGGGACTAGCGACCCAAGAGACCCAGTACTTC
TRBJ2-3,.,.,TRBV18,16,CASSPLESGGTDTQYF,TGTGCCAGCTCACCACTGGAGAGTGGGGGCACAGATACGCAGTATTTT
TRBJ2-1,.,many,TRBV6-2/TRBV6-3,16,CASSYSSRQDYNEQFF,TGTGCCAGCAGTTACTCGAGCCGGCAGGACTACAATGAGCAGTTCTTC
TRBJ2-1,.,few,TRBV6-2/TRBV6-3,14,CASNGGSPYNEQFF,TGTGCCAGCAATGGGGGTTCCCCCTACAATGAGCAGTTCTTC
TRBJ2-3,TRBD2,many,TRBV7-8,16,CASSLNGGGETDTQYF,TGTGCCAGCAGCTTAAATGGCGGGGGAGAGACAGATACGCAGTATTTT
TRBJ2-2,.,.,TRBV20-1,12,CSARDNVGELFF,TGCAGTGCTAGAGATAACGTCGGGGAGCTGTTTTTT
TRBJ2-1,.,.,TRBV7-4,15,CANSLAPGALNEQFF,TGTGCCAACAGCTTAGCTCCAGGGGCCCTCAATGAGCAGTTCTTC
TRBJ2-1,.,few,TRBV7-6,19,CASSYALTSGASSYNEQFF,TGTGCCAGCAGCTATGCACTGACCTCGGGGGCCAGCTCCTACAATGAGCAGTTCTTC
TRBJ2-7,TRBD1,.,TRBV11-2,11,CASSFAGGQYF,TGTGCCAGCAGCTTCGCAGGGGGGCAGTACTTC
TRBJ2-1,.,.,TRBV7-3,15,CASSQKFWALNEQFF,TGTGCCAGCAGCCAAAAGTTCTGGGCCCTTAATGAGCAGTTCTTC
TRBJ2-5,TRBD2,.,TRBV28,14,CASSPTAGRETQYF,TGTGCCAGCAGTCCTACAGCGGGGCGAGAGACCCAGTACTTC
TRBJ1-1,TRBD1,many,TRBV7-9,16,CASSNRGGGAFNEAFF,TGTGCCAGCAGCAATAGAGGAGGGGGCGCCTTCAATGAAGCTTTCTTT
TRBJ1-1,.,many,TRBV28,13,CASSSWTDTEAFF,TGTGCCAGCAGTTCCTGGACCGACACTGAAGCTTTCTTT
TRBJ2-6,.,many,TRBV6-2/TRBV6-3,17,CASSYSTPWHPANVLTF,TGTGCCAGCAGTTACTCGACACCCTGGCACCCGGCCAACGTCCTGACTTTC
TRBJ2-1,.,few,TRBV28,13,CASSLFGNNEQFF,TGTGCCAGCAGTTTATTTGGGAACAATGAGCAGTTCTTC
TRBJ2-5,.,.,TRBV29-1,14,CSVDGAGVGETQYF,TGCAGCGTTGACGGGGCAGGGGTAGGGGAGACCCAGTACTTC
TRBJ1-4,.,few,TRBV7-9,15,CASSPKRWMHEKLFF,TGTGCCAGCAGCCCAAAGAGATGGATGCATGAAAAACTGTTTTTT
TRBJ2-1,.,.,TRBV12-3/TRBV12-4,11,CASTLSNEQFF,TGTGCCAGCACACTCTCCAATGAGCAGTTCTTC
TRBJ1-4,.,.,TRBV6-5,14,CASSYSGSNEKLFF,TGTGCCAGCAGTTACTCCGGATCCAATGAAAAACTGTTTTTT
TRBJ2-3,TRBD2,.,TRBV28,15,CASSFISGGADTQYF,TGTGCCAGCAGTTTTATTAGCGGGGGGGCAGATACGCAGTATTTT
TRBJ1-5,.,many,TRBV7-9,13,CASSSRGQTRQHF,TGTGCCAGCAGCTCGAGAGGACAGACTCGCCAGCATTTT
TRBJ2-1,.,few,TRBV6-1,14,CASSEAVSYNEQFF,TGTGCCAGCAGTGAAGCTGTGTCCTACAATGAGCAGTTCTTC